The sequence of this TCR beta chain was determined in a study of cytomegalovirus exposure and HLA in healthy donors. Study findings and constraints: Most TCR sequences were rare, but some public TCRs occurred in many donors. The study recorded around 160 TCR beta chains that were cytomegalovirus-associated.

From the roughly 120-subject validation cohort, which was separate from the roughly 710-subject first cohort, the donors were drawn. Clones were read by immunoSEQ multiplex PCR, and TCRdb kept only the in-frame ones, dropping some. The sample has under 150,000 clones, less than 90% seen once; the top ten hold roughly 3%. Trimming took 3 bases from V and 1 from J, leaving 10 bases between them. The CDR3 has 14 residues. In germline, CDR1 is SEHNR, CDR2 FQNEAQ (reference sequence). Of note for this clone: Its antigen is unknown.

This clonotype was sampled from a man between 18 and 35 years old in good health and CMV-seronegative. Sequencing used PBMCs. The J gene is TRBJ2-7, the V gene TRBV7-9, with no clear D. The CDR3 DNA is TGTGCCAGCAGCTTTAAACACCATTCCTACGAGCAGTACTTC. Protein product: CASSFKHHSYEQYF.